The entry below describes one T cell receptor (beta chain). The data derive from a study of technical replicates of blood from a few donors. Data came from immunoSEQ multiplex PCR; TCRdb stores just in-frame clones and leaves some out. This table has about 83,000 clones, 90% to 97% appearing once. Per germline, CDR1 SNHLY and CDR2 FYNNEI. This CDR3 has 15 residues. V gave up 4 bases and J gave up 7 bases; unmatched junction bases: 9. Sequencing used T cells isolated from PBMCs. The TCR originated in a human donor in good health. The rearrangement links TRBV2 to TRBJ1-4, with 7 bases fitting TRBD1. The CDR3 is CASSGLQGRREKLFF. CDR3 nucleotide sequence: TGTGCCAGCAGTGGATTACAGGGGCGACGTGAAAAACTGTTTTTT.